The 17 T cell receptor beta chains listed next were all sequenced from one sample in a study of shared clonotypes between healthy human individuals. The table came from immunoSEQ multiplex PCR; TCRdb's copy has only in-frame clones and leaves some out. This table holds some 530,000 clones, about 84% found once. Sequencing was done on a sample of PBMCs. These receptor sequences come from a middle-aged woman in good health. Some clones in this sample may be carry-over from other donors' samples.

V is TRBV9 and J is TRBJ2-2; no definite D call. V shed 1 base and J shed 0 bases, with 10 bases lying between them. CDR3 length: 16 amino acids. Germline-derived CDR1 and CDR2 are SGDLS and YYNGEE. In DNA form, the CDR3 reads TGTGCCAGCAGCGTACGGGCGTCCGCGAACACCGGGGAGCTGTTTTTT. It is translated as CASSVRASANTGELFF.

The CDR3 region is CASSLGAQGSGTDTQYF. The CDR3 DNA reads as TGTGCCAGCAGCTTGGGGGCGCAGGGGTCTGGCACAGATACGCAGTATTTT. The chain has TRBV7-2 and TRBJ2-3; D possibly corresponds to TRBD1 (6 bases). V shed 3 bases and J shed 1 base, with 17 bases lying between them. The CDR3 totals 17 residues. CDR1 and CDR2 (germline): SGHTA, FQGNSA.

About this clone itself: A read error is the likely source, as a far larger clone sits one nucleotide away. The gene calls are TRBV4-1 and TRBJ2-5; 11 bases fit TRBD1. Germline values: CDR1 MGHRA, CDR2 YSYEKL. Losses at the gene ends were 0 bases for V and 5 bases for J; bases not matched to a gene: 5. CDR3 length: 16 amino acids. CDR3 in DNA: TGCGCCAGCAGCCAAGAATGGACAGGGGGCGCTGAGACCCAGTACTTC. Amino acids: CASSQEWTGGAETQYF.

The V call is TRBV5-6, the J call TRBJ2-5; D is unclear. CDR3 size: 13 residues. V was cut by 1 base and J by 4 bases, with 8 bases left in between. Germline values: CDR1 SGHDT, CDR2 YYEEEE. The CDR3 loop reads CASSLYLAETQYF. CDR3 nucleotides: TGTGCCAGCAGCTTGTATCTGGCAGAGACCCAGTACTTC.

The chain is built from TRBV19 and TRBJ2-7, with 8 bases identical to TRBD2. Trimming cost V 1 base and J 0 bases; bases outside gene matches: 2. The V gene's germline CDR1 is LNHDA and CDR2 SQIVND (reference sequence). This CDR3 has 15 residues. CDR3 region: CASSIGLAGSYEQYF. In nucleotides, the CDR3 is TGTGCCAGTAGTATAGGCCTAGCGGGCTCCTACGAGCAGTACTTC.

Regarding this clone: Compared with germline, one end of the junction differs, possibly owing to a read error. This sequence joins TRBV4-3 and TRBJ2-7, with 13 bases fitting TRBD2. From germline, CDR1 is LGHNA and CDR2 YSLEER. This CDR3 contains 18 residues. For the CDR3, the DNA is TGCGCCAGCAGCCAAGGAGGACTAGCGGGAGCCGGGTCCTACGGGCAGTACTTC. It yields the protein CASSQGGLAGAGSYGQYF.

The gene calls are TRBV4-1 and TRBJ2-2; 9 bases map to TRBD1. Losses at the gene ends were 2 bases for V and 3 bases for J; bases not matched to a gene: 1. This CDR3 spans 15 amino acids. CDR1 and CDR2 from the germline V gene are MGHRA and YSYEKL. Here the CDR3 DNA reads TGCGCCAGCAGCCAACGGACAGGGGACACCGGGGAGCTGTTTTTT. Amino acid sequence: CASSQRTGDTGELFF.

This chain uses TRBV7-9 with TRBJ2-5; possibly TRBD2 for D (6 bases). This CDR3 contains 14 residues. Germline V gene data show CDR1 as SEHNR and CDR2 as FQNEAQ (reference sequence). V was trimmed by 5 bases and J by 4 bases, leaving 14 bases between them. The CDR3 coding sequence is TGTGCCAGCAGCCCCCTTAGCGGTCGAGAGACCCAGTACTTC. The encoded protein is CASSPLSGRETQYF. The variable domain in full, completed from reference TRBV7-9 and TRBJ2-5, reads DTGVSQNPRHKITKRGQNVTFRCDPISEHNRLYWYRQTLGQGPEFLTYFQNEAQLEKSRLLSDRFSAERPKGSFSTLEIQRTEQGDSAMYLCASSPLSGRETQYFGPGTRLLVL.

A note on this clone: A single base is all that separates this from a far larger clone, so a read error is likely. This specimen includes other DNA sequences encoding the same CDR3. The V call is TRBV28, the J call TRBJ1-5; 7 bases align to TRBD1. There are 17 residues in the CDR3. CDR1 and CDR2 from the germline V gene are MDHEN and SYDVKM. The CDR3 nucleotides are TGTGCCAGCAGTCCCCCCCGGACAGGAGTAGCCAATCAGCCCCAGCACTTT. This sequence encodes CASSPPRTGVANQPQHF.

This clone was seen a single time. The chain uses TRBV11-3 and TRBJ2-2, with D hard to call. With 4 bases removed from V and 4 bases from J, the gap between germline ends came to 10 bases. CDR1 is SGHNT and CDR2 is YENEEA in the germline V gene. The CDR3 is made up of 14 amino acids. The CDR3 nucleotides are TGTGCCAGCAGCTCCGCTCGAGGCACCGGGGAGCTGTTTTTT. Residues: CASSSARGTGELFF.

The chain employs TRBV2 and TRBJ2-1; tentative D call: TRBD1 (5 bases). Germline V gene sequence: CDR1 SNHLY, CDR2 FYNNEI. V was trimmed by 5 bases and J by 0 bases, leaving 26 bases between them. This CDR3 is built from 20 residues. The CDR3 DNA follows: TGTGCCAGCAGTTTCCCGACGGACACCATTGGGAAGAGCTCCTACAATGAGCAGTTCTTC. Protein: CASSFPTDTIGKSSYNEQFF.

This CDR3 reads CASSVGTSSTDTQYF. CDR3 nucleotides: TGTGCCAGCAGCGTAGGGACTTCTAGCACAGATACGCAGTATTTT. The chain couples TRBV7-9 to TRBJ2-3, with D tentatively TRBD2 (6 bases). V was shortened by 5 bases and J by 0 bases, with 12 bases between the two germline ends. CDR3 length equals 15 residues. Germline loops: CDR1 SEHNR, CDR2 FQNEAQ (reference sequence).

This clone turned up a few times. CDR3 sequence reads: CASSLNRGPTFF. The CDR3 DNA reads TGTGCCAGCAGCCTGAACAGGGGCCCGACTTTCTTT. V usage is TRBV11-2 and J usage is TRBJ1-1; TRBD1 matches 7 bases. V trimming: 5 bases; J trimming: 12 bases; junction bases outside the gene matches: 9. CDR1 and CDR2 (germline): SGHAT, FQNNGV. CDR3 size: 12 residues.

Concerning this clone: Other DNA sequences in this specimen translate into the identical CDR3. CDR3 in DNA: TGTGCCAGCAGCTTGCGGACTAGCGGGAGTTACAATGAGCAGTTCTTC. Translated, it gives CASSLRTSGSYNEQFF. The chain recombines TRBV5-4 with TRBJ2-1; 13 bases are a match to TRBD2. This CDR3 has 16 residues. Per the germline V gene, CDR1 is SGHNT and CDR2 is YYREEE (reference sequence). V gave up 1 base and J gave up 4 bases; unmatched junction bases: 2.

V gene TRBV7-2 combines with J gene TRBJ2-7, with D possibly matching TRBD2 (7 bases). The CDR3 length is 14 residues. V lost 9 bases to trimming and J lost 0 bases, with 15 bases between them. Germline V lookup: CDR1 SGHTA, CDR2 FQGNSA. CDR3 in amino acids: CASSRGGSSYEQYF. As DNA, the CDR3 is TGTGCCAGTTCCAGGGGCGGGAGCTCCTACGAGCAGTACTTC.

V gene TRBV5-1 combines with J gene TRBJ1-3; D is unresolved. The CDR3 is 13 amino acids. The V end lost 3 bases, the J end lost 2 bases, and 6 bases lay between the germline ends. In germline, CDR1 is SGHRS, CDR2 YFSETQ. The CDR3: CASSSTAGNTIYF. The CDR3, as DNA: TGCGCCAGCAGCTCTACAGCTGGAAACACCATATATTTT.

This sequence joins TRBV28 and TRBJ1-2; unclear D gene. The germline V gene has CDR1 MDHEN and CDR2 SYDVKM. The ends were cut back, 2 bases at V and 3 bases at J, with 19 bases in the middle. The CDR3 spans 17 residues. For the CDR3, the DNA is TGTGCCAGCAGTTTAATCCGAAGTAGGAATTTGGACTATGGCTACACCTTC. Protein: CASSLIRSRNLDYGYTF.